This TCR beta chain was captured by sequencing in a study of T cells after yellow fever vaccination. Study-level background: Preparation of fractions with low cell numbers was performed using SMART-Seq v4 Ultra Low Input. Whole-study results and caveats: High-abundance clonotypes from the bulk population could contaminate FACS-sorted repertoires.

TCRdb re-called the 5' RACE reads through MiXCR, storing one row per CDR3 protein. The table records about 260,000 distinct CDR3 sequences, more than 3.5% of them present only once. The CDR3 is made up of 11 amino acids. Germline V gene data show CDR1 as DFQATT and CDR2 as SNEGSKA (reference sequence). With 0 bases removed from V and 5 bases from J, the gap between germline ends came to 4 bases. This clonotype was recorded at least ten times. Its antigen remains unknown. The TCR was taken from a man between 18 and 29 years old who received the YFV17D yellow fever vaccine. Sequences were derived from PBMCs, sampled 15 days after the yellow fever booster vaccination. The rearrangement joins TRBV20-1 to TRBJ1-2; D uncertain. DNA of the CDR3: TGCAGTGCTAGAGATCTATATGGCTACACCTTC. It is translated as CSARDLYGYTF.